Each of the 25 T cell receptor beta chains below was sequenced from the same sample in a study of cytomegalovirus exposure and HLA in healthy donors. Sequencing used immunoSEQ multiplex PCR; TCRdb keeps in-frame clones, though not all of them. The table lists 78,000 or so clones, almost 97% of them singletons, with 1.6% in the top ten. The sequenced material came from PBMCs. These TCRs come from a man younger than 35 in good health and CMV-seropositive.

The gene calls are TRBV27 and TRBJ1-1, with D unclear. CDR1 is MNHEY and CDR2 is SMNVEV in the germline V gene (reference sequence). This CDR3 region has 11 residues. Trimming removed 3 bases from V and 8 bases from J, with 7 bases in between. As DNA, the CDR3 is TGTGCCAGCAGTTTCGGGGAAGAAGCTTTCTTT. Amino acid sequence: CASSFGEEAFF.

J is TRBJ1-1 and V is TRBV7-8, with a tentative D call TRBD1 (6 bases). CDR3 length equals 13 residues. CDR1 and CDR2 (germline): SGHVS, FQNEAQ. Trimming cost V 6 bases and J 1 base, with 9 bases left between them. CDR3 nucleotide sequence: TGTGCCAGCAGTACGGACAGGAACACTGAAGCTTTCTTT. The encoded protein is CASSTDRNTEAFF.

This chain connects TRBV7-9 to TRBJ2-7; unclear D gene. This CDR3 region has 12 residues. The V and J ends lost 1 base and 4 bases respectively, with 5 bases between them. Germline V gives CDR1 SEHNR, CDR2 FQNEAQ (reference sequence). The CDR3 DNA reads as TGTGCCAGCAGCTTAGTTGCGTACGAGCAGTACTTC. Encoded protein: CASSLVAYEQYF.

This clone has a handful of counts. Other nucleotide sequences from this sample produce the same CDR3. The gene calls are TRBV6-1 and TRBJ2-3; TRBD2 matches at 11 bases. The J segment lost 4 bases and the V segment lost 2 bases, leaving 2 bases of the junction unmatched. The CDR3 extends over 15 amino acids. Germline loops: CDR1 MNHNS, CDR2 SASEGT. CDR3 residues: CASSELAGGPDTQYF. Written as DNA, the CDR3 is TGTGCCAGCAGTGAATTAGCGGGAGGGCCAGATACGCAGTATTTT.

V usage is TRBV28 and J usage is TRBJ2-5, with 7 bases fitting TRBD2. The DNA end lines up better with TRBJ2-7; the J call may be wrong. Per germline, CDR1 MDHEN and CDR2 SYDVKM. This CDR3 contains 14 residues. The CDR3 loop is CASSSRGDGYEQYF. In DNA form, the CDR3 reads TGTGCCAGCAGTTCCCGGGGGGACGGGTACGAGCAGTACTTC.

V and J are TRBV28 and TRBJ2-1; TRBD2 matches 7 bases. The CDR3 covers 14 residues. CDR1 MDHEN and CDR2 SYDVKM come from the germline V gene. Losses at the gene ends were 8 bases for V and 8 bases for J; bases not matched to a gene: 12. The CDR3, as DNA: TGTGCCAGCTCTGAGCGGGACCTGGGCTATGAGCAGTTCTTC. As protein: CASSERDLGYEQFF. The complete variable domain, with remaining parts taken from reference TRBV28 and TRBJ2-1, reads DVKVTQSSRYLVKRTGEKVFLECVQDMDHENMFWYRQDPGLGLRLIYFSYDVKMKEKGDIPEGYSVSREKKERFSLILESASTNQTSMYLCASSERDLGYEQFFGPGTRLTVL.

This clone showed up just once. V usage is TRBV6-1 and J usage is TRBJ1-4; D uncertain. V lost 5 bases to trimming and J lost 6 bases, with 13 bases between them. The CDR3 has 14 residues. The germline CDR1 and CDR2 sequences are MNHNS and SASEGT. The CDR3 DNA reads as TGTGCCAGCAGTATGTATCGGGGTGATGAAAAACTGTTTTTT. It yields the protein CASSMYRGDEKLFF.

Remarks on this clone: Distinct nucleotide sequences in the sample also encode this CDR3. V gene TRBV28 combines with J gene TRBJ1-2, with D unresolved. With 5 bases removed from V and 4 bases from J, the gap between germline ends came to 5 bases. Germline V lookup: CDR1 MDHEN, CDR2 SYDVKM. The CDR3 is made up of 11 amino acids. The CDR3 loop is CASSPGYGYTF. DNA for the CDR3: TGTGCCAGCAGTCCGGGCTATGGCTACACCTTC.

This clone has only one observation. The gene calls are TRBV28 and TRBJ2-3, with D possibly matching TRBD2 (6 bases). CDR1 is MDHEN and CDR2 is SYDVKM in the germline V gene. This CDR3 has 11 residues. V was shortened by 6 bases and J by 6 bases, with 7 bases between the two germline ends. CDR3 in amino acids: CASRLADTQYF. CDR3 sequence (DNA): TGTGCCAGCAGACTAGCCGATACGCAGTATTTT. Complete variable domain (other parts from reference TRBV28 and TRBJ2-3): DVKVTQSSRYLVKRTGEKVFLECVQDMDHENMFWYRQDPGLGLRLIYFSYDVKMKEKGDIPEGYSVSREKKERFSLILESASTNQTSMYLCASRLADTQYFGPGTRLTVL.

This clone was seen only once. The rearrangement uses TRBV12-5 and TRBJ2-2; D gene uncertain. The CDR3 consists of 12 residues. Germline V gene data show CDR1 as LGHNT and CDR2 as FRNRAP. V was clipped by 7 bases and J by 4 bases, with 7 bases between them. The CDR3 loop reads CASARGTGELFF. In DNA, the CDR3 is TGTGCTAGTGCCCGAGGCACCGGGGAGCTGTTTTTT.

This chain uses TRBV5-1 with TRBJ2-7; possibly TRBD2 for D (5 bases). This CDR3 contains 12 residues. V lost 4 bases and J lost 6, with 11 bases in between. CDR1 SGHRS and CDR2 YFSETQ come from the germline V gene. The CDR3 loop reads CASSRLAGEQYF. CDR3 DNA: TGCGCCAGCAGCCGGCTGGCGGGCGAGCAGTACTTC.

The chain uses TRBV5-1 and TRBJ1-4; 9 bases are a match to TRBD1. V dropped 7 bases and J dropped 7; count of bases not matched to a gene: 8. Per the germline V gene, CDR1 is SGHRS and CDR2 is YFSETQ. The CDR3 spans 14 residues. The DNA of the CDR3 is TGCGCCAGCGGACCGGGACAGGGCGGTGAAAAACTGTTTTTT. Translating it yields CASGPGQGGEKLFF.

CDR3 sequence (DNA): TGCGCCAGCAGCCAAGATCTTGCGGGAGTCTCCTACAATGAGCAGTTCTTC. Its protein product is CASSQDLAGVSYNEQFF. The chain carries TRBV4-1 and TRBJ2-1, with 7 bases fitting TRBD2. The germline V gene has CDR1 MGHRA and CDR2 YSYEKL. The CDR3 has 17 amino acids. Trimming took 0 bases from V and 0 from J; bases not matched to a gene: 5.

This clone was detected only a few times. V usage is TRBV4-1 and J usage is TRBJ2-7, with TRBD2 as a possible D gene (6 bases). Germline V gene sequence: CDR1 MGHRA, CDR2 YSYEKL. The CDR3 sequence is 14 residues long. Trimming took 4 bases from V and 0 from J, leaving 10 bases between them. CDR3 sequence (DNA): TGCGCCAGCAGCCCCCACGGGGGCTCCTACGAGCAGTACTTC. It encodes CASSPHGGSYEQYF.

The CDR3 DNA reads TGTGCCAGCAGGTCATCCTACGAGCAGTACTTC. This translates into CASRSSYEQYF. This chain uses TRBV6-1 with TRBJ2-7; D not certain. This CDR3 region has 11 residues. From germline, CDR1 is MNHNS and CDR2 SASEGT. V was pared by 6 bases and J by 1 base, with 4 bases between.

The V and J genes are TRBV6-1 and TRBJ2-7; no definite D call. CDR1 and CDR2 from the germline V gene are MNHNS and SASEGT. Trimming stripped 0 bases from V and 0 bases from J, with 9 bases between. The CDR3 is 15 residues long. The CDR3 DNA sequence: TGTGCCAGCAGTGAAGCTGCACAGAGCTCCTACGAGCAGTACTTC. Residues: CASSEAAQSSYEQYF.

This chain links TRBV5-4 with TRBJ1-5; TRBD1 aligns across 7 bases. Germline trimming cut 4 bases from V and 5 bases from J; bases unmatched to any gene: 3. In germline, CDR1 is SGHNT, CDR2 YYREEE (reference sequence). This CDR3 is built from 13 residues. This CDR3 reads CASSAGQYQPQHF. In DNA form, the CDR3 reads TGTGCCAGCAGCGCGGGACAGTATCAGCCCCAGCATTTT.

This rearrangement joins TRBV4-1 to TRBJ2-5, with D possibly TRBD2 on 6 matching bases. Matching the DNA end better, TRBJ2-7 makes the J call doubtful. Germline V gene lookup returns CDR1 MGHRA and CDR2 YSYEKL. The CDR3 consists of 16 residues. CDR3 bases: TGCGCCAGCAGTCGAGGGGAGGCGGATCCCTCCTACGAGCAGTACTTC. It translates to CASSRGEADPSYEQYF.

The V call is TRBV4-1, the J call TRBJ1-1; D possibly corresponds to TRBD1 (5 bases). The CDR3 is 17 amino acids. The germline CDR1 and CDR2 sequences are MGHRA and YSYEKL. Between the trimmed V and J ends, which lost 1 base and 5 bases, there was a span of 20 bases. Written as DNA, the CDR3 is TGCGCCAGCAGCCAAGTTTACTCCCGGGCAGGGTCAACTGAAGCTTTCTTT. As protein: CASSQVYSRAGSTEAFF.

This chain links TRBV6-4 with TRBJ2-1; 9 nucleotides match TRBD2. V was pared by 1 base and J by 7 bases, with 5 bases of the junction left unmatched. This CDR3 spans 15 amino acids. Germline lookup yields CDR1 MRHNA and CDR2 SNTAGT. This chain's CDR3 is CASSDLAGEGNEQFF. DNA for the CDR3: TGTGCCAGCAGTGACTTAGCGGGAGAGGGGAATGAGCAGTTCTTC.

The V gene is TRBV7-2, the J gene TRBJ2-5; D is possibly TRBD2 (6 bases). The CDR3 is 16 amino acids. Looked up from germline, CDR1 is SGHTA and CDR2 is FQGNSA. With 5 bases removed from V and 5 bases from J, the gap between germline ends came to 21 bases. In nucleotides, the CDR3 is TGTGCCAGCAGCCCCGACCTAGCGACGGCTCTTGAGACCCAGTACTTC. The encoded protein is CASSPDLATALETQYF.

This clone was seen a single time. The chain carries TRBV19 and TRBJ2-3; 7 positions match TRBD1. V lost 7 bases, J lost 3 bases, and 13 bases stayed unmatched. CDR1 and CDR2 from the germline V gene are LNHDA and SQIVND (reference sequence). The CDR3 has 16 amino acids. The CDR3 nucleotides read TGTGCCAGTAATACAGGGGCCCCTTCATGGACAGATACGCAGTATTTT. Translation gives CASNTGAPSWTDTQYF.

The chain employs TRBV9 and TRBJ2-2, with TRBD1 matching over 7 bases. The CDR3 runs 16 residues. V lost 0 bases and J lost 7; bases outside the gene matches: 9. Germline V gene lookup returns CDR1 SGDLS and CDR2 YYNGEE. In DNA, the CDR3 is TGTGCCAGCAGCGTAGCGTCAGGGGGTAGTGACGGGGAGCTGTTTTTT. Encoded protein: CASSVASGGSDGELFF.

The chain is built from TRBV2 and TRBJ2-2; TRBD1 agrees at 7 bases. Unmatched junction bases numbered 1, after V lost 7 bases and J lost 2 bases. The V gene's germline CDR1 is SNHLY and CDR2 FYNNEI. The CDR3 has 13 residues. CDR3 in DNA: TGTGCCAGCAACAGGGGCAACACCGGGGAGCTGTTTTTT. Protein product: CASNRGNTGELFF. Looking up the rest from reference TRBV2 and TRBJ2-2 gives the full variable domain: EPEVTQTPSHQVTQMGQEVILRCVPISNHLYFYWYRQILGQKVEFLVSFYNNEISEKSEIFDDQFSVERPDGSNFTLKIRSTKLEDSAMYFCASNRGNTGELFFGEGSRLTVL.

This clone was detected once. This chain links TRBV7-9 with TRBJ2-7; perhaps TRBD2 as D (6 bases). The V gene's germline CDR1 is SEHNR and CDR2 FQNEAQ (reference sequence). The V end lost 6 bases, the J end lost 1 base, and 10 bases lay between the germline ends. The CDR3 is made up of 13 amino acids. The CDR3 nucleotides are TGTGCCAGCAGGGAGGGCCCTTCCTACGAGCAGTACTTC. It is translated as CASREGPSYEQYF. Full variable domain (missing parts from reference TRBV7-9 and TRBJ2-7): DTGVSQNPRHKITKRGQNVTFRCDPISEHNRLYWYRQTLGQGPEFLTYFQNEAQLEKSRLLSDRFSAERPKGSFSTLEIQRTEQGDSAMYLCASREGPSYEQYFGPGTRLTVT.